This T cell receptor (beta chain) originates from a study of STAT3 mutations in large granular lymphocyte leukemia. Overall study findings and caveats: In T-cell large granular lymphocyte leukemia, about half of patients showed multiple immunodominant subclonotypes.

Germline V gene lookup returns CDR1 KGHSH and CDR2 LQKENI. Trimming removed 4 bases from V and 6 bases from J; junction bases left unmatched: 2. This CDR3 contains 13 residues. This clone was seen only a few times. The antigen is not known. This table comes from immunoSEQ multiplex PCR, and its TCRdb copy is limited to in-frame clones, with some not included. The sample contains some 10,000 clones, roughly 55% of which appear only once. The V gene is TRBV18, the J gene TRBJ2-3; 9 bases align to TRBD1. The receptor comes from a boy aged 5-17 years with T-cell large granular lymphocyte leukemia. Some clones in this sample may be carry-over from other donors' samples. Sequencing was performed on peripheral blood mononuclear cells. CDR3 nucleotides: TGTGCCAGCTCACTAGGGACAGGGGATACGCAGTATTTT. Amino acid sequence: CASSLGTGDTQYF.